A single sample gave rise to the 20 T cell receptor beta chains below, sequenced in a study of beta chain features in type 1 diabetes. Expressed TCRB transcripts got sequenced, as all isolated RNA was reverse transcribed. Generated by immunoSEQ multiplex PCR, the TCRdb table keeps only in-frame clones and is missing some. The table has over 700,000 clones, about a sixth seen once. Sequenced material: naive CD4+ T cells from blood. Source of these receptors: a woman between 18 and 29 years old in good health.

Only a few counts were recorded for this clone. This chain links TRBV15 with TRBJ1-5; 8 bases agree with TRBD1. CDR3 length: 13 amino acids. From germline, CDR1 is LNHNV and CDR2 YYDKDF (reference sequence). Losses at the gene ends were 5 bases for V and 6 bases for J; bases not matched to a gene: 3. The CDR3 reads CATSADRGQPQHF. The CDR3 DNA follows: TGTGCCACCAGCGCTGACAGGGGTCAGCCCCAGCATTTT. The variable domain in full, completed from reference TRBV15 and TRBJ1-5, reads DAMVIQNPRYQVTQFGKPVTLSCSQTLNHNVMYWYQQKSSQAPKLLFHYYDKDFNNEADTPDNFQSRRPNTSFCFLDIRSPGLGDTAMYLCATSADRGQPQHFGDGTRLSIL.

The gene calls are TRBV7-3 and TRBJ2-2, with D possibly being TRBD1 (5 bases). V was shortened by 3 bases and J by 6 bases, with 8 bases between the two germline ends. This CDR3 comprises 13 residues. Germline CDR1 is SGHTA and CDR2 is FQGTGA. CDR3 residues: CASSFKGSGELFF. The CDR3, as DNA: TGTGCCAGCAGCTTCAAGGGGTCCGGGGAGCTGTTTTTT.

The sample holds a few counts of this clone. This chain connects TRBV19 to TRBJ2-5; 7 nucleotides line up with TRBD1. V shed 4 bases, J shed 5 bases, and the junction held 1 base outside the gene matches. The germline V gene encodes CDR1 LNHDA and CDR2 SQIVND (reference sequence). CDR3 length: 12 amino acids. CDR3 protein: CASSNRGETQYF. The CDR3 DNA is TGTGCCAGTAGTAACAGGGGTGAGACCCAGTACTTC.

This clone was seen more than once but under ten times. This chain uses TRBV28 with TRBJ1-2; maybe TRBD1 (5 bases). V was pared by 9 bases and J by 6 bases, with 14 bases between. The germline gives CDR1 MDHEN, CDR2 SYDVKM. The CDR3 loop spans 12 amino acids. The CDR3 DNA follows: TGTGCCAGTTCTAACAGGAGAGATGGCTACACCTTC. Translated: CASSNRRDGYTF.

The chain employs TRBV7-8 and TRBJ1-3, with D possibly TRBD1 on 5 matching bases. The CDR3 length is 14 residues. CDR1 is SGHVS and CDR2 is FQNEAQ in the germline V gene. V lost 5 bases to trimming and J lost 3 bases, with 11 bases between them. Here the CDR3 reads CASSQARGGNTIYF. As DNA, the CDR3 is TGTGCCAGCAGCCAGGCAAGGGGTGGAAACACCATATATTTT.

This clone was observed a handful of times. CDR3 residues: CASSPLGHLAGAGEQYF. Here the CDR3 DNA reads TGTGCCAGCAGCCCCCTAGGCCACCTAGCGGGAGCCGGGGAGCAGTACTTC. The chain couples TRBV14 to TRBJ2-7, with 10 bases fitting TRBD2. The CDR3 runs to 17 residues. Trimming removed 4 bases from V and 7 bases from J; junction bases left unmatched: 16. Germline values: CDR1 SGHDN, CDR2 FVKESK.

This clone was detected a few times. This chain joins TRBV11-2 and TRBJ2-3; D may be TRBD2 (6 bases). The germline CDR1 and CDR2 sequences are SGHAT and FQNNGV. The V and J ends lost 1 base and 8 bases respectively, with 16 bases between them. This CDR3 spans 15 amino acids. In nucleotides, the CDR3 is TGTGCCAGCAGCTTAGTGGTAGCGGTACCGATTACGCAGTATTTT. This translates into CASSLVVAVPITQYF.

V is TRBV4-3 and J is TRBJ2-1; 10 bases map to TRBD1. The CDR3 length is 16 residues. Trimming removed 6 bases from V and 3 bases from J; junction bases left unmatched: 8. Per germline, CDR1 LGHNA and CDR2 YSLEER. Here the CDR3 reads CASSKGRDRGYNEQFF. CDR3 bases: TGCGCCAGCAGTAAGGGCCGGGACAGGGGCTACAATGAGCAGTTCTTC.

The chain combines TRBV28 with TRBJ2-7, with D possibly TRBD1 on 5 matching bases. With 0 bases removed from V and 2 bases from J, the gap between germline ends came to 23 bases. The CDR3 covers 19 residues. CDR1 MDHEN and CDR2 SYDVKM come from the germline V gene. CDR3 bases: TGTGCCAGCAGTTTATGGTATAGTCTCCTTTCAACAGGAACCTACGAGCAGTACTTC. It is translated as CASSLWYSLLSTGTYEQYF.

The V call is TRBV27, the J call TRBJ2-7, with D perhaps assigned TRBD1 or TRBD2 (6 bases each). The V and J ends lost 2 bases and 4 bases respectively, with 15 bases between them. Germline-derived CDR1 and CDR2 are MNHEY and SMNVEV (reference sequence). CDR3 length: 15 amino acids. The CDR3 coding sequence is TGTGCCAGCAGTTTAGGGGGGCGAATTGTTTACGAGCAGTACTTC. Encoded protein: CASSLGGRIVYEQYF.

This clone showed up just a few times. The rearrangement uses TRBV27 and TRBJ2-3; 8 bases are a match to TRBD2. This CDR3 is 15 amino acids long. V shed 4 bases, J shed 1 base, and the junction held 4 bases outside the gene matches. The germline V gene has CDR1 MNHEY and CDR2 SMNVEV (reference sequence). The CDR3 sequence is CASSSLAAGTDTQYF. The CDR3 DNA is TGTGCCAGCAGTTCACTAGCGGCAGGCACAGATACGCAGTATTTT.

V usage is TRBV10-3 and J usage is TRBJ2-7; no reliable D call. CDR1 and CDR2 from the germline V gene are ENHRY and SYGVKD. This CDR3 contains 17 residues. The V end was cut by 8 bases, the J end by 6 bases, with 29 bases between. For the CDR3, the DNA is TGTGCCATCGGAGTGCACGGAGCAGGCCAGACGATCTCCGAGCAGTACTTC. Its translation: CAIGVHGAGQTISEQYF.

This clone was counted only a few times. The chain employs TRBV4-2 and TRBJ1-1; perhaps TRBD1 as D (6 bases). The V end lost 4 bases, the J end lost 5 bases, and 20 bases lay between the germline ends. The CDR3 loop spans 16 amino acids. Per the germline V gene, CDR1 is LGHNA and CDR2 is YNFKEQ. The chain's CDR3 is CASSLPAGGRVTEAFF. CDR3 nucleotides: TGTGCCAGCAGCCTCCCGGCCGGGGGGCGGGTAACTGAAGCTTTCTTT.

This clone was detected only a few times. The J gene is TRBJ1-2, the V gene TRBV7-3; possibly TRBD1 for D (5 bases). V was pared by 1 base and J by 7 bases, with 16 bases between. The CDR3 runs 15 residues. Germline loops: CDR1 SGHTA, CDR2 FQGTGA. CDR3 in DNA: TGTGCCAGCAGCTTAATCCCCAGGGATCCTGGTGGCTACACCTTC. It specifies CASSLIPRDPGGYTF. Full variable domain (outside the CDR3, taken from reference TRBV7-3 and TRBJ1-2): GAGVSQTPSNKVTEKGKYVELRCDPISGHTALYWYRQSLGQGPEFLIYFQGTGAADDSGLPNDRFFAVRPEGSVSTLKIQRTERGDSAVYLCASSLIPRDPGGYTFGSGTRLTVV.

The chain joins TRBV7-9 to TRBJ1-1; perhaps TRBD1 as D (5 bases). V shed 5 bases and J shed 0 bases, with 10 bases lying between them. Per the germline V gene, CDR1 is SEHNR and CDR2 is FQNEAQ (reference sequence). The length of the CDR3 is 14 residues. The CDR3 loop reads CASSRDGLNTEAFF. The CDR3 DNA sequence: TGTGCCAGCAGCCGGGACGGCCTGAACACTGAAGCTTTCTTT.

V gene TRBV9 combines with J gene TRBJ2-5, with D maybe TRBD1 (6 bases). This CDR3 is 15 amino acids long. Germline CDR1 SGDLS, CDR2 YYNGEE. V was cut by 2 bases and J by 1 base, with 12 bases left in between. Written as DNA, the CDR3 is TGTGCCAGCAGCGTCGGACAGTATATCCAAGAGACCCAGTACTTC. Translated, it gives CASSVGQYIQETQYF.

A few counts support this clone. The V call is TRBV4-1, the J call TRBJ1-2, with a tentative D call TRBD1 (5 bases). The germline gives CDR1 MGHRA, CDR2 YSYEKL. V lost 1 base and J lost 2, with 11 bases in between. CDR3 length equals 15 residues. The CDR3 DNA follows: TGCGCCAGCAGCCAAGCTGGGGCCACCAACTATGGCTACACCTTC. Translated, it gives CASSQAGATNYGYTF.

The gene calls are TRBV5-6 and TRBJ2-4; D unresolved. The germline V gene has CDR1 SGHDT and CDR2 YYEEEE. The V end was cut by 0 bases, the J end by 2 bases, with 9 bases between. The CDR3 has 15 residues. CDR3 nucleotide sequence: TGTGCCAGCAGCTTGGGCAGATCCCCCAAAAACATTCAGTACTTC. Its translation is CASSLGRSPKNIQYF.

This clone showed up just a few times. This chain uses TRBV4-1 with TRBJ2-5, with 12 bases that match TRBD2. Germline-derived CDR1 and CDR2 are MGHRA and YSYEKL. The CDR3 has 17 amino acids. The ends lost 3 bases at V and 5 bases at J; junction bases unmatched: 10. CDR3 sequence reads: CASSHTTSGSYRETQYF. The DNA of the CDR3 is TGCGCCAGCAGCCACACGACTAGCGGGAGTTATCGGGAGACCCAGTACTTC.

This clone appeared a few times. The CDR3 nucleotides are TGTGCCAGCAGCCCGGGACAGGTGAACACTGAAGCTTTCTTT. This gives the protein CASSPGQVNTEAFF. J is TRBJ1-1 and V is TRBV5-4, with TRBD1 matching 8 bases. V trimming: 4 bases; J trimming: 0 bases; junction bases outside the gene matches: 2. This CDR3 has 14 residues. In germline, CDR1 is SGHNT, CDR2 YYREEE (reference sequence).